The rows below give T cell receptor beta chains drawn from one sample of a study of OX40 agonist ivuxolimab in advanced cancers. Method: immunoSEQ multiplex PCR; TCRdb's copy keeps in-frame clones and lacks some. The sample contains fewer than 45,000 clones, more than 80% of which appear only once. The specimen was CD4+ or CD8+ T cells sorted from blood, collected in a trial of the OX40 agonist ivuxolimab. The receptors here all came from an adult with an advanced solid tumor such as melanoma, head and neck, liver or kidney cancer. Each CDR3 is given with its conserved first and last residue. A D gene is named only where the DNA matches it firmly. Some rows have no size entry. The others give once, few or many, or a class for an expanded clone.

clone_size	v_call	j_call	cdr3_length	d_call	cdr3_aa	cdr3_nt
.	TRBV5-6	TRBJ1-3	16	.	CASSLSPDSSGNTIYF	TGTGCCAGCAGCTTGAGCCCGGACAGCTCTGGAAACACCATATATTTT
.	TRBV4-1	TRBJ2-5	13	TRBD2	CASSARLAETQYF	TGCGCCAGCAGCGCTCGACTAGCGGAGACCCAGTACTTC
once	TRBV7-9	TRBJ2-7	14	TRBD1	CASSDRDRPYEQYF	TGTGCCAGCAGCGACCGGGACAGACCCTACGAGCAGTACTTC
.	TRBV7-6	TRBJ2-7	14	.	CASSLDKDSYEQYF	TGTGCCAGCAGCTTAGATAAAGACTCCTACGAGCAGTACTTC
.	TRBV18	TRBJ2-7	16	.	CASSQKPDRSSYEQYF	TGTGCCAGCTCACAAAAACCGGACCGGAGCTCCTACGAGCAGTACTTC
.	TRBV11-2	TRBJ2-1	15	.	CASSPRPGGKNEQFF	TGTGCCAGCAGCCCCCGCCCCGGAGGAAAGAATGAGCAGTTCTTC
.	TRBV5-6	TRBJ2-7	13	.	CASSYRNSYEQYF	TGTGCCAGCAGTTACAGAAACTCCTACGAGCAGTACTTC
.	TRBV21-1	TRBJ1-3	14	.	CASSKNTTGNTIYF	TGTGCCAGCAGCAAAAACACAACTGGAAACACCATATATTTT
.	TRBV6-5	TRBJ2-1	15	.	CASSYTGFSYNEQFF	TGTGCCAGCAGTTACACGGGGTTCTCCTACAATGAGCAGTTCTTC
.	TRBV9	TRBJ2-7	16	.	CASSATGLARQYEQYF	TGTGCCAGCAGCGCCACTGGGCTAGCGAGACAGTACGAGCAGTACTTC
.	TRBV7-9	TRBJ1-1	14	TRBD1	CASSYPTGGAEAFF	TGTGCCAGCAGCTACCCGACAGGGGGAGCTGAAGCTTTCTTT
.	TRBV6-1	TRBJ2-7	11	.	CASSSNYEQYF	TGTGCCAGCAGTTCAAACTACGAGCAGTACTTC
.	TRBV7-9	TRBJ2-1	13	.	CASSPAGNNEQFF	TGTGCCAGCAGCCCCGCGGGGAACAATGAGCAGTTCTTC
.	TRBV7-2	TRBJ2-2	13	.	CARQRQGTGELFF	TGTGCCAGACAGCGCCAGGGCACCGGGGAGCTGTTTTTT
once	TRBV29-1	TRBJ2-7	14	.	CSVGTRPGPYEQYF	TGCAGCGTGGGGACCAGGCCGGGTCCCTACGAGCAGTACTTC
.	TRBV4-1	TRBJ2-1	14	.	CASSQDSRFHEQFF	TGCGCCAGCAGCCAAGATTCCAGGTTCCATGAGCAGTTCTTC
.	TRBV5-1	TRBJ1-2	16	.	CASSLEMGTPGGGYTF	TGCGCCAGCAGCTTGGAGATGGGGACACCGGGTGGTGGCTACACCTTC
.	TRBV27	TRBJ2-1	12	.	CASSPLNNEQFF	TGTGCCAGCAGTCCTCTTAACAATGAGCAGTTCTTC
.	TRBV25-1	TRBJ2-1	13	.	CASSPRGYNEQFF	TGTGCCAGCAGCCCCCGAGGGTACAATGAGCAGTTCTTC
.	TRBV5-6	TRBJ2-7	14	.	CASRSADISYEQYF	TGTGCCAGCCGGAGCGCGGACATCTCCTACGAGCAGTACTTC
few	TRBV4-1	TRBJ1-2	14	.	CASSSRTFREGYTF	TGCGCCAGCAGCTCCCGGACCTTTCGAGAGGGCTACACCTTC
.	TRBV6-5	TRBJ1-2	14	.	CASSYHPTNYGYTF	TGTGCCAGCAGTTACCACCCCACTAACTATGGCTACACCTTC
.	TRBV6-6	TRBJ1-2	13	.	CASSWNRNYGYTF	TGTGCCAGCAGTTGGAACAGAAACTATGGCTACACCTTC
.	TRBV6-4	TRBJ1-5	13	.	CASSEGSNQPQHF	TGTGCCAGCAGTGAGGGGTCCAATCAGCCCCAGCATTTT
.	TRBV27	TRBJ2-3	14	.	CASSLNPFADTQYF	TGTGCCAGCAGTTTAAACCCCTTCGCAGATACGCAGTATTTT
.	TRBV30	TRBJ1-1	12	.	CAWTHGYTEAFF	TGTGCCTGGACTCACGGGTACACTGAAGCTTTCTTT
.	TRBV10-2	TRBJ1-1	12	.	CASSEQGTEAFF	TGCGCCAGCAGTGAGCAGGGAACTGAAGCTTTCTTT
.	TRBV27	TRBJ2-7	15	TRBD2	CASSPGTSGGYEQYF	TGTGCCAGCAGTCCCGGGACTAGCGGGGGCTACGAGCAGTACTTC
once	TRBV7-9	TRBJ2-7	11	.	CASSDNNEQYF	TGTGCCAGCAGCGATAATAACGAGCAGTACTTC
.	TRBV5-6	TRBJ2-5	14	TRBD1	CASSPGQVQETQYF	TGTGCCAGCAGCCCGGGACAGGTCCAAGAGACCCAGTACTTC
.	TRBV9	TRBJ2-1	14	TRBD2	CASSAGGYYNEQFF	TGTGCCAGCAGCGCGGGAGGTTACTACAATGAGCAGTTCTTC
.	TRBV19	TRBJ2-3	14	TRBD2	CASSASGGTDTQYF	TGTGCCAGTAGTGCCAGCGGGGGCACAGATACGCAGTATTTT
.	TRBV27	TRBJ2-7	13	.	CASSLTSSYEQYF	TGTGCCAGCAGTCTCACGAGCTCCTACGAGCAGTACTTC
once	TRBV14	TRBJ2-7	14	TRBD1	CASSLYTGVHEQYF	TGTGCCAGCAGCCTGTATACAGGGGTCCACGAGCAGTACTTC
.	TRBV6-6	TRBJ2-1	16	.	CASSMKGSRPVGEQFF	TGTGCCAGCAGCATGAAGGGGTCTAGGCCCGTCGGTGAGCAGTTCTTC
.	TRBV7-9	TRBJ2-1	14	.	CASSLAGSYNEQFF	TGTGCCAGCAGCTTAGCGGGGTCCTACAATGAGCAGTTCTTC
.	TRBV10-3	TRBJ2-5	16	TRBD2	CAISVRLAGPQKTQYF	TGTGCCATCAGTGTTCGACTAGCGGGGCCCCAAAAGACCCAGTACTTC
.	TRBV9	TRBJ1-1	9	.	CASSAEAFF	TGTGCCAGCAGCGCAGAAGCTTTCTTT
once	TRBV11-2	TRBJ1-2	14	.	CASSPWTDYYGYTF	TGTGCCAGCAGCCCTTGGACGGACTACTATGGCTACACCTTC
.	TRBV6-5	TRBJ2-7	13	.	CASSYGARHEQYF	TGTGCCAGCAGTTACGGCGCCAGGCACGAGCAGTACTTC
.	TRBV6-6	TRBJ1-5	15	.	CASSYRGGGNQPQHF	TGTGCCAGCAGTTACCGGGGGGGCGGCAATCAGCCCCAGCATTTT
.	TRBV27	TRBJ1-6	15	TRBD1	CASSLGPGQISALHF	TGTGCCAGCAGTTTGGGCCCGGGACAGATTTCGGCCCTCCACTTT
.	TRBV6-5	TRBJ1-1	14	.	CASRGSVMNTEAFF	TGTGCCAGCAGGGGCTCTGTAATGAACACTGAAGCTTTCTTT